This T cell receptor beta chain appears in the sequencing data of a study of cytomegalovirus exposure and HLA in healthy donors listed by TCRdb under 2017. Background for the entire study: An earlier analysis of several hundred of the donors reported roughly 270 Gb of sequence data and 100 million to 130 million unique TCR beta sequences from about 179 million T cells. An early release covering 550 to 700 HLA-typed donors comprised roughly 300 gigabases of sequencing data and roughly 86 million unique TCR sequences. Of the 300 to 500 genotyped donors, 65% to 90% were placed in the genetic ancestry cluster associated with self-reported Caucasian donors. The study aimed to test whether signatures of past pathogen exposure could be identified by cataloging public T cell receptors. The study profiled the T cell repertoires of around 700 subjects by immunosequencing and related them to cytomegalovirus serostatus. Besides the first cohort of approximately 710 subjects, a separate validation cohort made up of over 100 different subjects was used. The study combined high-throughput TCR immunosequencing, statistical association of individual TCRs with disease status, and machine learning to predict cytomegalovirus infection status. To study patterns of TCR occurrence, a later analysis re-analyzed previously published TCR beta repertoires from 666 donors and added high-resolution HLA genotyping. The later analysis used no new phenotypic data to find candidate immune exposures, relying instead on TCR beta sequences and their occurrence across donors. An earlier analysis of some 600 of the donors applied high-throughput TCR beta sequencing to assess whether each TCR beta V gene segment acted as functional or pseudogenic. Donor age, sex, ethnicity and CMV serostatus were compiled alongside the repertoire data. A later genetic analysis took genome-wide SNP genotypes for about 60% of the roughly 670 donors and used that subset as a discovery cohort. All discovery cohort repertoires had been generated using a single sequencing platform. Class I and class II HLA loci were covered by the typing at four-digit resolution. Typing coverage differed by locus: A, B, C, DRB1 and DQB1 were typed in roughly 629-640 donors, DQA1 in roughly 510, DPA1 in over 600, and DPB1 in just under 490. Four or five DR-DQ haplotypes were handled as single units for association and clustering because linkage in the cohort was strong. Across 398 genotyped donors of the cohort, an average of about 200,000 unique TCR beta nucleotide sequences per donor were sequenced, and roughly 20% of those sequences were non-productive. The research as a whole found: The presence/absence analyses assumed that sequencing depth was roughly uniform across donors, and that assumption may not be true. The cohort was sequenced for TCR beta chains only, and without alpha or paired-chain data the features that could be detected were limited. Most TCR sequences were seen in very few donors, while some public TCRs were found in many individuals. In a later analysis, HLA-associated TCR beta chains showed more clonal expansion and lower generation probabilities than non-associated chains that were equally common. Because counts were too low, about 15 rarely observed V segments, including chromosome 9 orphons, were left out of the earlier analysis of roughly 600 of the donors. Broadly in line with IMGT annotations, most TCR beta V segments showed up in productive rearrangements about 87% or about 30% of the time in an earlier analysis of 587 of the donors. A later analysis found that TCR association rates varied across HLA loci, with DRB1 alleles showing the most associated TCRs and HLA-C alleles the fewest. Most CMV-associated TCR beta chains appeared to be HLA-restricted in a later analysis, and the HLA associations seemed to be driven largely by CMV exposure. A further reported finding was that TCR beta sequences accurately predicted the HLA-A and HLA-B alleles for most subjects in the first cohort. HLA typing was unavailable for some donors at each locus, so association tests used only the typed subset. An association between a missense DCLRE1C variant and V-gene and J-gene trimming of TCR beta chains was found in a later genetic analysis and replicated in an independent cohort. A few of the identified cytomegalovirus-associated TCR beta chains were confirmed in vitro to be specific for cytomegalovirus antigens. The classifier was reported to diagnose cytomegalovirus status with high specificity and sensitivity in both the original and validation cohorts. When HLA alleles, especially DR and DQ, strongly co-occurred, TCR associations were difficult to assign to individual alleles. Because the 87-base-pair reads could not distinguish some IMGT-functional V segments, including TRBV6-2 and TRBV6-3, those segments were excluded. The sequencing pipeline was judged likely to have produced a cluster of highly shared sequence variants as a technical artifact. In a later analysis, several top co-occurrence clusters were reported to appear linked to parvovirus B19, influenza, CMV and Epstein-Barr virus. At a false discovery rate of 0.05, a later analysis linked roughly 17,000 TCR beta sequences to specific HLA alleles. In a later genetic analysis, fewer N-insertions in productive TCRs were reported among donors in an Asian-associated ancestry cluster than the approximately 710-donor mean. It was suggested by the authors that the approach could potentially be generalized to other disease states and immunological phenotypes. The study gave a list of 150 to 200 TCR beta chains associated with cytomegalovirus. For the cohort, immune exposure information was limited to CMV serostatus. Linkage disequilibrium might explain the correlated functional status among segregating V segments, but an unknown experimental factor could not be excluded.

The cohort was made up of several hundred healthy bone marrow donors. At the time of sampling, every cohort member was nominally healthy, though immune exposures that went unrecorded were likely present. The donor was CMV seronegative and belonged to the group of under 400 seronegative cohort members. Every donor gave a peripheral blood sample, and the peripheral blood mononuclear cells from that sample were used for TCR beta sequencing. Genomic DNA extraction from the blood cell samples was performed with the Qiagen DNeasy Blood Extraction Kit. Worth noting for this clone: Its antigen is still unknown. No much larger clone is present one base from it, and per-base qualities are unavailable.

The library was made by the immunoSEQ multiplex PCR assay. The multiplex PCR relied on a mix of 60 forward primers for TCR Vbeta segments and 13 reverse primers for TCR Jbeta segments. Amplification of the CDR3 region of rearranged TCR beta genes was performed with a multiplex PCR assay on genomic DNA. The Illumina HiSeq System was used to sequence the amplified TCR beta libraries as 87-base-pair reads. The original methods were these. A later analysis tallied tens of millions of unique TCR beta chains across the approximately 670 repertoires, and around 10 million of those chains were shared by two or more donors. Raw reads were error-corrected and collapsed into unique sequences with a nearest-neighbor algorithm that merged closely related sequences to remove PCR and sequencing errors. To assign V, D and J gene segments, CDR3 sequences were aligned to IMGT reference sequences. For a sequence to be retained, a match of at least six nucleotides to both a V gene segment and a J gene segment was required. A rearrangement was called productive if the CDR3 had no stop codons and remained in frame with V and J, and every other rearrangement was called non-productive. CDR3 was defined by IMGT convention, running from the second conserved V-encoded cysteine to the conserved J-encoded phenylalanine. The earlier analysis of 587 of the donors excluded sequences that lacked an unambiguous match to a single V gene segment. An earlier analysis of 500 to 600 of the donors classified V segments as functional when productive rearrangements were above 56.7% and as segregating when the standard deviation between donors was above 5%. To diagnose cytomegalovirus status from the catalog of TCR beta chain sequences, a statistical classification framework was built. A later analysis assigned V and J genes by comparing TCR nucleotide sequences with IMGT/GENE-DB human TR gene sequences. A later analysis assigned CDR3 sequences and most-parsimonious VDJ recombination scenarios with the TCRdist pipeline. In a later analysis, each TCR beta chain was defined by its CDR3 amino acid sequence together with its V-gene family, and reads lacking a unique V-gene family were excluded. As a way to deal with suspected cross-contamination and a sequencing artifact, a later analysis dropped 592 nucleotide sequences that were highly shared and had low generation probability. A later analysis calculated a clonal expansion index for each public chain from normalized within-repertoire ranks of inferred template counts. In a later analysis, generation probabilities were computed with a VDJ recombination model fitted to out-of-frame rearrangements, and the resulting probabilities were checked against IGoR. In a later analysis, TCR-TCR, TCR-HLA and TCR-CMV co-occurrence was scored with hypergeometric tests, and a repertoire-size bias correction was applied to TCR pairs. False discovery rates were estimated in a later analysis by permuting HLA or CMV assignments 20 times. In a later analysis, co-occurring TCRs were grouped using DBSCAN, and TCRdist sequence similarity was added for clustering within HLA-allele-positive subsets. Repertoires with fewer than 30,000 or more than 120,000 public chains were left out of co-occurrence clustering, as were roughly five repertoires with anomalous nucleotide sharing. TCRdb's version of the immuneACCESS table is confined to in-frame rearrangements and falls short of the full clone set. An unresolved V gene accounts for under half of the shortfall where checked; the remainder is of unknown origin. That table furnishes V, J and clone size, whereas the DNA furnished D and trimming. This sample has 150,000 or so clones in its table, and 73% of those were observed once. The ten largest account for under 2% of the sample.

V gives up 0 bases and J gives up 5 bases, and the segment between their germline ends measures 11 bases. The CDR3 starts with the cysteine, ends with the phenylalanine, and has 15 residues. Just CDR3 DNA is preserved here, 45 bases in frame from base 1. Looking up the germline V gene yields CDR1 MNHEY and CDR2 SVGAGI. The receptor was derived from a woman in her late teens or twenties in good health and CMV-seronegative. Recombination joined TRBV6-5 with TRBJ2-1; confidence is insufficient to name the D gene. Sequencing input: PBMCs. The DNA is as follows: TGTGCCAGCAGTTACTCCTGGGCAGTCCACAATGAGCAGTTCTTC. Its coded protein is CASSYSWAVHNEQFF.